The rows below give T cell receptor beta chains drawn from one sample of a study of Ad26.COV2.S vaccination and SARS-CoV-2 variants. Profiling relied on immunoSEQ multiplex PCR, and the TCRdb table lists in-frame clones only, not all of them. The sample includes approximately 400,000 clones, roughly 80% of them seen just once. The starting material was peripheral blood, obtained in a trial of Ad26.COV2.S vaccine versus placebo. The receptors originated from a person aged 18 to 59 who received the Ad26.COV2.S COVID-19 vaccine or a placebo. Both conserved end residues are part of each CDR3. A D gene is named only where the DNA matches it firmly. Where a row states a size, it is once, few, many or the class of an expanded clone; other rows omit it.

CDR3 protein	CDR3 DNA	D gene	clone size	V gene	J gene
CASSVVGGLGEKLFF	TGTGCCAGCAGCGTAGTCGGGGGGCTCGGGGAAAAACTGTTTTTT	.	once	TRBV9	TRBJ1-4
CASSRDTLPRGGYTF	TGTGCCAGCAGCCGGGACACACTTCCTAGGGGTGGCTACACCTTC	.	.	TRBV2	TRBJ1-2
CASSYTSIVTQYF	TGTGCCAGCAGTTATACTAGCATTGTGACCCAGTACTTC	.	.	TRBV6-2/TRBV6-3	TRBJ2-5
CASSQDGATLYNEQFF	TGTGCCAGCAGCCAAGACGGAGCGACCCTTTACAATGAGCAGTTCTTC	.	.	TRBV4-2	TRBJ2-1
CAWSVDWATEAFF	TGTGCCTGGAGTGTAGACTGGGCCACTGAAGCTTTCTTT	.	.	TRBV30	TRBJ1-1
CASSTDSFYGYTF	TGTGCCAGCAGCACTGACAGCTTCTATGGCTACACCTTC	.	once	TRBV6-6	TRBJ1-2
CASSRDRGNWALHF	TGTGCCAGCAGCCGGGACAGGGGGAATTGGGCCCTCCACTTT	TRBD1	.	TRBV5-6	TRBJ1-6
CASSQDNQLTYNSPLHF	TGTGCCAGCAGCCAAGATAACCAGCTAACTTATAATTCACCCCTCCACTTT	.	.	TRBV3-1/TRBV3-2	TRBJ1-6
CASTTGGLVGLSTYEQYF	TGTGCCAGCACCACTGGGGGACTAGTCGGTCTATCCACCTACGAGCAGTACTTC	TRBD2	.	TRBV5-4	TRBJ2-7
CASRYFLGDSTDTQYF	TGTGCCAGCAGGTACTTCCTGGGGGACAGTACAGATACGCAGTATTTT	TRBD1	.	TRBV6-5	TRBJ2-3
CASSQGGTVNQETQYF	TGCGCCAGCAGCCAGGGGGGGACAGTCAACCAAGAGACCCAGTACTTC	.	.	TRBV5-1	TRBJ2-5
CASWEGYQPQHF	TGTGCCAGCTGGGAGGGCTATCAGCCCCAGCATTTT	.	.	TRBV6-5	TRBJ1-5
CASSGTGRSYEQYF	TGCGCCAGCAGCGGGACGGGACGGTCCTACGAGCAGTACTTC	.	.	TRBV5-1	TRBJ2-7
CASRPGPNSPLHF	TGTGCCAGCCGGCCGGGCCCCAATTCACCCCTCCACTTT	.	.	TRBV2	TRBJ1-6
CASSPNTPDTQYF	TGTGCCAGCTCACCAAATACGCCAGATACGCAGTATTTT	.	once	TRBV18	TRBJ2-3
CASSYGRGRQPQHF	TGTGCCAGCAGTTACGGGCGTGGTCGGCAGCCCCAGCATTTT	.	.	TRBV6-5	TRBJ1-5
CASSRGGLATYEQYF	TGTGCCAGCAGCCGCGGCGGACTAGCGACGTACGAGCAGTACTTC	TRBD2	.	TRBV3-1/TRBV3-2	TRBJ2-7
CASRGDRGGQGNQPQHF	TGTGCCAGCAGGGGGGACAGGGGAGGACAAGGCAATCAGCCCCAGCATTTT	TRBD1	.	TRBV2	TRBJ1-5
CASSYGTAGYTF	TGTGCCAGCAGTTACGGGACAGCGGGCTACACCTTC	TRBD1	.	TRBV6-5	TRBJ1-2
CASSQVLGGLVGEQYF	TGTGCCAGCAGCCAAGTTCTGGGGGGACTAGTAGGCGAGCAGTACTTC	TRBD2	.	TRBV4-2	TRBJ2-7
CASTPVWGGYNEQFF	TGTGCCAGCACCCCGGTCTGGGGGGGGTACAATGAGCAGTTCTTC	TRBD2	.	TRBV11-2	TRBJ2-1
CASSVLCLDQPQHF	TGTGCCAGCAGCGTATTGTGTCTTGATCAGCCCCAGCATTTT	.	.	TRBV9	TRBJ1-5
CASSPMGNQPQHF	TGTGCCAGCTCACCCATGGGCAATCAGCCCCAGCATTTT	.	.	TRBV18	TRBJ1-5
CASSYTGQGSYEQYF	TGTGCCAGCAGTTACACGGGACAGGGGTCCTACGAGCAGTACTTC	TRBD1	.	TRBV6-5	TRBJ2-7
CASSVRGGGEKLFF	TGTGCCAGCAGCGTACGGGGGGGAGGTGAAAAACTGTTTTTT	.	.	TRBV7-9	TRBJ1-4
CASSLGVQTNEQFF	TGTGCCAGCAGCTTAGGGGTACAGACCAATGAGCAGTTCTTC	.	.	TRBV7-2	TRBJ2-1
CASSERGGSYNEQFF	TGTGCCAGCAGCGAGCGGGGGGGCTCCTACAATGAGCAGTTCTTC	TRBD2	.	TRBV9	TRBJ2-1
CATDASRNYGYTF	TGTGCCACCGACGCCTCTAGGAACTATGGCTACACCTTC	.	.	TRBV24-1	TRBJ1-2
CASSSRSAGLSYEQYF	TGTGCCAGCAGCTCTCGATCGGCGGGACTCTCCTACGAGCAGTACTTC	.	.	TRBV7-2	TRBJ2-7